The text below deals with one T cell receptor beta chain. The data belong to a study of blood T cell repertoires in COVID-19. Overall study: PBMCs, B-cell-depleted T cells, or T cells provided the cDNA or gDNA that made up the material.

Germline V gene data show CDR1 as LGHNA and CDR2 as YNFKEQ. The CDR3 extends over 13 amino acids. V shed 4 bases and J shed 2 bases, with 7 bases lying between them. Generated by immunoSEQ multiplex PCR, the TCRdb table keeps only in-frame clones and is missing some. The table includes 55,000 to 80,000 clones, 89% detected once. The chain joins TRBV4-2 to TRBJ2-3; TRBD2 might be the D (6 bases). The sample comprised peripheral blood. The receptor comes from a man between 50 and 59 years old with active COVID-19. The CDR3 here is CASSRGLTDTQYF. DNA for the CDR3: TGTGCCAGCAGCCGGGGACTCACAGATACGCAGTATTTT.